Sequencing of this T cell receptor beta chain was carried out in a study of control samples from healthy donors and cancer patients. Looked up from germline, CDR1 is MNHEY and CDR2 is SMNVEV (reference sequence). The CDR3 sequence is 16 residues long. V gave up 0 bases and J gave up 1 base, with 12 bases separating them. Using immunoSEQ multiplex PCR, the repertoire was profiled, and TCRdb retains in-frame clones only, with some absent. The data contain 74,000 or so clones, about 89% of them singletons. The sequence was collected from a man aged 50-59 years in good health. J is TRBJ1-1 and V is TRBV27; D is uncertain. The sample comprised blood. The CDR3 DNA is TGTGCCAGCAGTTTATCGCCGGCCAGCCCGAACACTGAAGCTTTCTTT. As protein: CASSLSPASPNTEAFF.